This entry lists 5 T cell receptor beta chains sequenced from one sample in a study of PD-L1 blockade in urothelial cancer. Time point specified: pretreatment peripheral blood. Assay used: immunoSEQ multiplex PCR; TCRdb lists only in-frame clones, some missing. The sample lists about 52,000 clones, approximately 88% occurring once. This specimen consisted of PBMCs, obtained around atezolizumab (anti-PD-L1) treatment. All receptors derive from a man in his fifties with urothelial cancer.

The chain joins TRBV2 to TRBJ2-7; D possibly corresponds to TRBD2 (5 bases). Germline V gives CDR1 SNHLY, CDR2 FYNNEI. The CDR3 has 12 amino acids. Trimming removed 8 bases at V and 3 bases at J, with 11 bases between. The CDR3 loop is CASSREHYEQYF. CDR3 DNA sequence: TGTGCCAGCTCCCGGGAACACTACGAGCAGTACTTC.

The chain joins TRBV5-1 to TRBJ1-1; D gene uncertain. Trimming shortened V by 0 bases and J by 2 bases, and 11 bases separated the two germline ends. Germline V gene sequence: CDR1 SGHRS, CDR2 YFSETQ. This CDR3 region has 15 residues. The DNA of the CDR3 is TGCGCCAGCAGCTTGGGTTTTGGCAGAAACACTGAAGCTTTCTTT. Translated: CASSLGFGRNTEAFF. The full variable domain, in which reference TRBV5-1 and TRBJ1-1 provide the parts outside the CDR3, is KAGVTQTPRYLIKTRGQQVTLSCSPISGHRSVSWYQQTPGQGLQFLFEYFSETQRNKGNFPGRFSGRQFSNSRSEMNVSTLELGDSALYLCASSLGFGRNTEAFFGQGTRLTVV.

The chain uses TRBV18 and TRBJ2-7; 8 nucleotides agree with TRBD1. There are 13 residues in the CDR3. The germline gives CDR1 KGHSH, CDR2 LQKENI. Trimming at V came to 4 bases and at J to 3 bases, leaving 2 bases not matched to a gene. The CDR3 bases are TGTGCCAGCTCACGGGACAGGATCTACGAGCAGTACTTC. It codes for CASSRDRIYEQYF.

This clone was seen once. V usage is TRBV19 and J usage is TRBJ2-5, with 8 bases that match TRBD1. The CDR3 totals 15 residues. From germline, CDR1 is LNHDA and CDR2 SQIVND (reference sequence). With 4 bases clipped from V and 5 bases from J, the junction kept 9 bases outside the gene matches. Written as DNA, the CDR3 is TGTGCCAGTAGTACGACAGGGGCGATGGGGGAGACCCAGTACTTC. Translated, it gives CASSTTGAMGETQYF.

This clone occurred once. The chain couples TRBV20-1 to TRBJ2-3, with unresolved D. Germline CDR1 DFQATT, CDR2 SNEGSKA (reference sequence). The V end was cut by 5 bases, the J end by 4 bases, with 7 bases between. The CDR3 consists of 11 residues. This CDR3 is CSASLSDTQYF. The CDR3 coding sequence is TGCAGTGCTTCCTTGTCAGATACGCAGTATTTT.